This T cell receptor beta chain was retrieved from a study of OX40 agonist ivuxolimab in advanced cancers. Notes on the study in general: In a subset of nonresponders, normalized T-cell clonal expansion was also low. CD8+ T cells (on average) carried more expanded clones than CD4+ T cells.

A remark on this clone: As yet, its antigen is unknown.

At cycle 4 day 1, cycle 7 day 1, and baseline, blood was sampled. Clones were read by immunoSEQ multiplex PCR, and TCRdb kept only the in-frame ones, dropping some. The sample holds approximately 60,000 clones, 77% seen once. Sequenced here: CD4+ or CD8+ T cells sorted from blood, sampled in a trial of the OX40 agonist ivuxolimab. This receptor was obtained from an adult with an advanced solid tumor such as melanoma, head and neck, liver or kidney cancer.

The CDR3 is CASTTENTGELFF. The CDR3 nucleotides are TGTGCCAGCACCACAGAGAACACCGGGGAGCTGTTTTTT. This chain uses TRBV9 with TRBJ2-2; D not certain. This CDR3 contains 13 residues. Germline V gene data show CDR1 as SGDLS and CDR2 as YYNGEE. Trimming removed 6 bases at V and 1 base at J, with 7 bases between.